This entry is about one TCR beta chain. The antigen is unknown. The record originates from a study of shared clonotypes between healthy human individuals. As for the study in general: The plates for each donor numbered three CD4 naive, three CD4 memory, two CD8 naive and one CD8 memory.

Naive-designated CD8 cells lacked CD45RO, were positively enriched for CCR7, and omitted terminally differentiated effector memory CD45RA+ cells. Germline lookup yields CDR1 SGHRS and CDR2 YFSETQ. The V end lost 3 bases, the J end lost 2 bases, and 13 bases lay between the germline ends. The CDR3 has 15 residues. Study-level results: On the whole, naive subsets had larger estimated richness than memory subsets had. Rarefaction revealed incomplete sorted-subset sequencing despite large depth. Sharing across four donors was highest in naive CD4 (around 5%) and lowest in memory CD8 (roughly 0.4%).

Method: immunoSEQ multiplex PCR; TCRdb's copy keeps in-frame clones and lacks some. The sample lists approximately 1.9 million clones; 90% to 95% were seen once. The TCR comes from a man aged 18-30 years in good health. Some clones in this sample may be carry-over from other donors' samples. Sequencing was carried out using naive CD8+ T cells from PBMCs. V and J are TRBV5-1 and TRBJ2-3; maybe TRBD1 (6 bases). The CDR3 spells CASSYETGLTDTQYF. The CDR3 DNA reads TGCGCCAGCAGCTATGAAACAGGGCTCACAGATACGCAGTATTTT. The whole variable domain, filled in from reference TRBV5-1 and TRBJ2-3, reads KAGVTQTPRYLIKTRGQQVTLSCSPISGHRSVSWYQQTPGQGLQFLFEYFSETQRNKGNFPGRFSGRQFSNSRSEMNVSTLELGDSALYLCASSYETGLTDTQYFGPGTRLTVL.